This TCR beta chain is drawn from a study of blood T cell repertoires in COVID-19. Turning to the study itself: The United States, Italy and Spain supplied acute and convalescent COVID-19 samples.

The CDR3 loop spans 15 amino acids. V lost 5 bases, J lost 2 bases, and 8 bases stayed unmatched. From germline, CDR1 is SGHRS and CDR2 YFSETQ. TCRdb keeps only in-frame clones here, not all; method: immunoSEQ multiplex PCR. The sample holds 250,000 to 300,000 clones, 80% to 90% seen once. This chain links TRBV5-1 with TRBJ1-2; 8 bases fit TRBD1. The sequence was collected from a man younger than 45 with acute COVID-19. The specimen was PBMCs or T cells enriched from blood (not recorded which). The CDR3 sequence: CASREPGGANYGYTF. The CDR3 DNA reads TGCGCCAGCAGAGAGCCAGGGGGCGCAAACTATGGCTACACCTTC.